This record looks at one T cell receptor (beta chain) sequence and its context. What antigen it recognizes has not been identified. The input lacks base qualities; no much larger clone sits a single base away. Library preparation was by the immunoSEQ multiplex PCR assay. A mixture of 60 forward primers for TCR Vbeta segments and 13 reverse primers for TCR Jbeta segments was used in the multiplex PCR. The CDR3 region of rearranged TCR beta genes was amplified from genomic DNA by a multiplex PCR assay. The amplified TCR beta libraries were sequenced on the Illumina HiSeq System as 87-base-pair reads. Regarding the original processing steps: A later analysis counted about 80 million unique TCR beta chains across the 550 to 750 repertoires, and around 9.9 million of these chains were shared by at least two donors. To remove PCR and sequencing errors, raw reads were error-corrected and collapsed into unique sequences using a nearest-neighbor algorithm that merged closely related sequences. To assign V, D and J gene segments, CDR3 sequences were aligned to IMGT reference sequences. Each retained sequence needed at least a six-nucleotide match to both a V gene segment and a J gene segment. A rearrangement counted as productive if the CDR3 had no stop codons and remained in frame with V and J, and every other rearrangement counted as non-productive. Following IMGT convention, CDR3 was defined as the stretch from the second conserved V-encoded cysteine to the conserved J-encoded phenylalanine. The earlier analysis of about 500 of the donors excluded sequences that lacked an unambiguous match to a single V gene segment. An earlier analysis of a few hundred of the donors called V segments functional above 56.7% productive rearrangements and segregating when the between-donor standard deviation exceeded 5%. To diagnose cytomegalovirus status from the catalog of TCR beta chain sequences, a statistical classification framework was built. A later analysis assigned V and J genes by comparing TCR nucleotide sequences with IMGT/GENE-DB human TR gene sequences. Using the TCRdist pipeline, a later analysis assigned CDR3 sequences along with most-parsimonious VDJ recombination scenarios. A later analysis defined each TCR beta chain by its CDR3 amino acid sequence plus V-gene family, and excluded reads lacking a unique V-gene family. In a later analysis, around 650 highly shared, low-generation-probability nucleotide sequences were removed to address suspected cross-contamination and a sequencing artifact. In a later analysis, a clonal expansion index for each public chain was calculated from normalized within-repertoire ranks of inferred template counts. Generation probabilities in a later analysis came from a VDJ recombination model fitted to out-of-frame rearrangements, and those results were checked against IGoR. In a later analysis, TCR-TCR, TCR-HLA and TCR-CMV co-occurrence was scored with hypergeometric tests, and a repertoire-size bias correction was applied to TCR pairs. To estimate false discovery rates, a later analysis permuted the HLA or CMV assignments 20 times. In a later analysis, co-occurring TCRs were grouped using DBSCAN, with TCRdist sequence similarity added in when clustering inside HLA-allele-positive subsets. Repertoires with fewer than 30,000 or more than 120,000 public chains, plus five repertoires with anomalous nucleotide sharing, were excluded from co-occurrence clustering. Held by TCRdb, this immuneACCESS table contains in-frame sequences only and omits some clones. Under half of the omission traces to an unresolved V gene where checked; the cause of the rest is unknown. V and J calls and clone size are copied from that table; D and trimming were computed from the DNA. The sample records approximately 110,000 clones, around 73% of which are singletons. The ten largest account for about 5% of the sample.

This sample was taken from a study of cytomegalovirus exposure and HLA in healthy donors (dated by TCRdb to 2016 to 2017). Regarding the complete study: An earlier analysis of about 530 of the donors reported about 300 Gb of sequence data and 117 million unique TCR beta sequences obtained from roughly 170 million T cells. An early release that covered roughly 600 HLA-typed donors contained 250 to 350 gigabases of sequencing data and 85 million to 100 million unique TCR sequences. Of the 300 to 400 genotyped donors, approximately 80% fell in the genetic ancestry cluster associated with self-reported Caucasian donors. The study was designed to test whether signatures of past pathogen exposure could be identified by cataloging public T cell receptors. The study used immunosequencing to profile the T cell repertoires of approximately 690 subjects and linked those repertoires to cytomegalovirus serostatus. A separate validation cohort of 100 to 150 different subjects was used in addition to the approximately 610-subject first cohort. To predict cytomegalovirus infection status, the study combined high-throughput TCR immunosequencing, statistical association of individual TCRs with disease status, and machine learning. A later analysis re-analyzed previously published TCR beta repertoires from approximately 700 donors and added high-resolution HLA genotyping to study TCR occurrence patterns. Rather than drawing on any new phenotypic data, the later analysis identified candidate immune exposures from TCR beta sequences and the way those sequences occurred across donors. An earlier analysis of 587 of the donors applied high-throughput TCR beta sequencing to assess whether each TCR beta V gene segment acted as functional or pseudogenic. Donor age, sex, ethnicity and CMV serostatus were compiled together with the repertoire data. In a later genetic analysis, genome-wide SNP genotypes for about three fifths of the roughly 670 donors were used, and that subset was treated as a discovery cohort. All discovery cohort repertoires had been generated on a single sequencing platform. HLA typing included class I and class II loci at four-digit resolution. Typing coverage differed by locus: A, B, C, DRB1 and DQB1 were typed in about 620-640 donors, DQA1 in about 560, DPA1 in 600 to 610, and DPB1 in around 490. Roughly five DR-DQ haplotypes were handled as single units for association and clustering because linkage in the cohort was strong. Among some 400 genotyped donors of the cohort, an average of around 220,000 unique TCR beta nucleotide sequences was sequenced per donor, of which roughly 17% were non-productive.

Paper-wide results and their limitations: In a later genetic analysis, fewer N-insertions in productive TCRs were reported among donors in an Asian-associated ancestry cluster than the roughly 710-donor mean. In both the original and validation cohorts, the classifier was reported to diagnose cytomegalovirus status with high specificity and sensitivity. CMV serostatus was the only immune exposure information available for the cohort. A total of 150 to 200 TCR beta chains were listed by the study as associated with cytomegalovirus. A later analysis associated about 17,000 TCR beta sequences with specific HLA alleles at a false discovery rate of 0.05. In a later genetic analysis, a missense DCLRE1C variant was associated with V-gene and J-gene trimming of TCR beta chains, and the association was replicated in an independent cohort. In an earlier analysis of around 600 of the donors, most TCR beta V segments appeared in productive rearrangements about 87% or about 30% of the time, broadly matching IMGT annotations. Compared with equally common non-associated chains, HLA-associated TCR beta chains in a later analysis were more clonally expanded and had lower generation probabilities. When HLA alleles, especially DR and DQ, strongly co-occurred, TCR associations were difficult to assign to individual alleles. Because some donors lacked HLA typing at each locus, the association tests relied only on the typed subset. The authors suggested that the approach could potentially be extended to other disease states and immunological phenotypes. Some IMGT-functional V segments, including TRBV6-2 and TRBV6-3, could not be distinguished by the 87-base-pair reads and were therefore excluded. Three of the identified cytomegalovirus-associated TCR beta chains were confirmed in vitro to be specific for cytomegalovirus antigens. Roughly uniform sequencing depth across donors was assumed in presence/absence analyses, although this assumption may not hold. In a later analysis, several top co-occurrence clusters were reported to appear linked to parvovirus B19, influenza, CMV and Epstein-Barr virus. A further reported finding was that TCR beta sequences accurately predicted the HLA-A and HLA-B alleles for most subjects in the first cohort. A later analysis found that most CMV-associated TCR beta chains appeared HLA-restricted, with HLA associations seemingly driven largely by CMV exposure. Over 15 rarely observed V segments, including chromosome 9 orphons, were excluded from the earlier analysis of a few hundred of the donors because counts were too low. Most TCR sequences were seen in very few donors, while some public TCRs were found in many individuals. Correlated functional status among segregating V segments might be attributable to linkage disequilibrium, but an unknown experimental factor could not be ruled out. A later analysis found that TCR association rates varied across HLA loci, with DRB1 alleles showing the most associated TCRs and HLA-C alleles the fewest. The cohort was sequenced for TCR beta chains only, and without alpha or paired-chain data the features that could be detected were limited. A cluster of highly shared sequence variants was judged likely to be a technical artifact of the sequencing pipeline.

After removal of 6 bases from V and 4 bases from J, the junction retains 1 base not matched to a gene. Its CDR3 holds 12 amino acids, cysteine through phenylalanine. The CDR3 DNA has 36 bases and is translated from base 1. Based on the germline V gene (reference sequence), the CDR1 and CDR2 sequences are LNHDA and SQIVND. In total, approximately 610 healthy bone marrow donors made up the cohort. Cohort members were all nominally healthy when sampled, although unrecorded immune exposures were likely present. The donor was CMV seropositive and belonged to the group of 250 to 300 seropositive cohort members. A peripheral blood sample was provided by each donor, and peripheral blood mononuclear cells were used for TCR beta sequencing. The Qiagen DNeasy Blood Extraction Kit was used to extract genomic DNA from the blood cell samples.

This chain is built from TRBV19 and TRBJ1-2; TRBD1 matches 8 bases in the middle. The sequenced material came from PBMCs. The clonotype comes from a woman in her twenties or thirties in good health and CMV-seropositive. The nucleotide sequence reads TGTGCCAGTAGCACAGGGGGCTATGGCTACACCTTC. Its translation is CASSTGGYGYTF. With the portions outside the CDR3 filled from the reference TRBV19 and TRBJ1-2 genes, the complete variable region becomes DGGITQSPKYLFRKEGQNVTLSCEQNLNHDAMYWYRQDPGQGLRLIYYSQIVNDFQKGDIAEGYSVSREKKESFPLTVTSAQKNPTAFYLCASSTGGYGYTFGSGTRLTVV.